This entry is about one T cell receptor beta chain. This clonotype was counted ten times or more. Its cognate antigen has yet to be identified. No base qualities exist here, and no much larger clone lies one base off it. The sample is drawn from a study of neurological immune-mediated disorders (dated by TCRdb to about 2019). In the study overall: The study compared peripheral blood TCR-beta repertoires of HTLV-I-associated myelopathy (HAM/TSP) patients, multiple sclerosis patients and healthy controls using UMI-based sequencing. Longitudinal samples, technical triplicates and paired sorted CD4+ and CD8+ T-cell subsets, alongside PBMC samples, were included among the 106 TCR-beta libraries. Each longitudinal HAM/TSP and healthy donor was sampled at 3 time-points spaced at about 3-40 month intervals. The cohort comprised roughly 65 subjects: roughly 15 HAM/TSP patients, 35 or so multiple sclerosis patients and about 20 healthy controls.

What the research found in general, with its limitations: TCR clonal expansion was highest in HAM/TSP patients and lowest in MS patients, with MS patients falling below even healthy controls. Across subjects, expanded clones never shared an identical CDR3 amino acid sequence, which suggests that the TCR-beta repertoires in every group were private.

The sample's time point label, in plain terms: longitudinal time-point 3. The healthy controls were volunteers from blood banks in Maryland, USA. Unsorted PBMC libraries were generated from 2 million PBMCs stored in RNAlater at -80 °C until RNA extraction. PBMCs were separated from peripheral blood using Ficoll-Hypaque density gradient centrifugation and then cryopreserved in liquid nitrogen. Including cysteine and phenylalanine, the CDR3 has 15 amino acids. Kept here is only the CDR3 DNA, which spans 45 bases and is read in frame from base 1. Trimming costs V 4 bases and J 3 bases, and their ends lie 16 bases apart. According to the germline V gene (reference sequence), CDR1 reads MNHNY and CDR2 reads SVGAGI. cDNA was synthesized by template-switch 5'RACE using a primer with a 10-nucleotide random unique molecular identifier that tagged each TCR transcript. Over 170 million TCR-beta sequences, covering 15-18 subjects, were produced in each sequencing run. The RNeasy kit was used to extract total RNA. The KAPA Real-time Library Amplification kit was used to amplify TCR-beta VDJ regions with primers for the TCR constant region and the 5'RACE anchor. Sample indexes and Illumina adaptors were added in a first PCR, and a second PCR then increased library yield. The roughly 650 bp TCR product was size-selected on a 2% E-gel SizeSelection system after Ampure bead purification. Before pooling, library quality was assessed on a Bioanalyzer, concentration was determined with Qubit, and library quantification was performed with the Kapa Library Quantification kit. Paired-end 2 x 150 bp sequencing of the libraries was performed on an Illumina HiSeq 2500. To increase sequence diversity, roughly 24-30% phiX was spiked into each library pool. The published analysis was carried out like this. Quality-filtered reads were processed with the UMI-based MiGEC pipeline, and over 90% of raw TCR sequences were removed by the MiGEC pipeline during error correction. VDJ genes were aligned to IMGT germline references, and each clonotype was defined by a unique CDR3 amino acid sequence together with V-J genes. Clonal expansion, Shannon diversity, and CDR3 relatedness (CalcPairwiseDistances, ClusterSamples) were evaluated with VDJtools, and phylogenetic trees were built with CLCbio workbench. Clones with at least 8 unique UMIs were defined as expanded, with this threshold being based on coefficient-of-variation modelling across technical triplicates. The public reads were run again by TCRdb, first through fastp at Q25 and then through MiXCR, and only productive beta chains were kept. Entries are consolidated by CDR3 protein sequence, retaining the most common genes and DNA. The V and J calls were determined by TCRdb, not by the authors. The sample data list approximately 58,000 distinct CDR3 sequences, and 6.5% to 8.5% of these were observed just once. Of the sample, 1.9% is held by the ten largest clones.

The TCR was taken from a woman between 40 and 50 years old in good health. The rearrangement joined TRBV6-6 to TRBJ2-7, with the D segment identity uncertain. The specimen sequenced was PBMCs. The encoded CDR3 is CASSSGSPSVYEQYF. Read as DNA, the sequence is TGTGCCAGCAGTTCCGGATCACCCTCCGTCTACGAGCAGTACTTC.